These 26 T cell receptor beta chains share one sample of origin, sequenced in a study of human T cells and chemical hapten exposure. This sample's time point: pre-sensitization, week 0. Treatment reported: therapeutic diphenylcyclopropenone sensitization with weekly scalp DPC. TCRdb ran MiXCR on the RACE reads and lists one entry per CDR3 protein. The sample consists of more than 300,000 distinct CDR3 sequences, around 5.5% of them appearing once. The source material was whole blood, sampled in connection with sensitization to the hapten diphenylcyclopropenone (DPC). These receptors all stem from a woman between 18 and 29 years old with alopecia areata. Some clones in this sample may be carry-over from other donors' samples.

This clonotype turned up a few times. V is TRBV6-2 or TRBV6-3 and J is TRBJ2-1; the match to TRBD2 covers 7 bases. CDR3 length: 12 amino acids. Germline CDR1 and CDR2: MNHEY and SVGEGT. The J segment lost 14 bases and the V segment lost 6 bases, leaving 10 bases of the junction unmatched. The CDR3 DNA is TGTGCCAGCAGATCCCCCGGGACTAACGAGTTCTTC. Translating gives CASRSPGTNEFF.

There are a few counts of this clonotype. The rearrangement joins TRBV4-3 to TRBJ1-6; D is unclear. Trimming pared 4 bases from V and 10 bases from J, leaving 8 bases between. CDR1 is LGHNA, CDR2 YSLEER, per germline. The CDR3 spans 12 residues. CDR3 sequence (DNA): TGCGCCAGCAGCCTGGTTTTGTCACCCCTCCACTTT. Residues: CASSLVLSPLHF.

Ten or more counts support this clonotype. The rearrangement links TRBV7-8 to TRBJ2-1; 8 bases fit TRBD2. With V trimmed by 5 bases and J by 2 bases, 11 bases remained unmatched. This CDR3 has 17 residues. Germline CDR1 SGHVS, CDR2 FQNEAQ. CDR3 in DNA: TGTGCCAGCAGCCGTCAGGGAGCGGGGGCCACCTACAATGAGCAGTTCTTC. Its translation is CASSRQGAGATYNEQFF.

The chain employs TRBV28 and TRBJ2-6; D perhaps matches TRBD2 (6 bases). Germline CDR1 is MDHEN and CDR2 is SYDVKM. V lost 5 bases to trimming and J lost 2 bases, with 16 bases between them. CDR3 length: 17 amino acids. The CDR3 coding sequence is TGTGCCAGCAGTCAGCTTCCCGGGGGTACTGGGGCCAACGTCCTGACTTTC. It translates to CASSQLPGGTGANVLTF.

This clonotype was seen at least ten times. This chain joins TRBV6-1 and TRBJ2-3; 7 nucleotides align to TRBD2. The CDR3 sequence is 16 residues long. With 6 bases clipped from V and 3 bases from J, the junction kept 12 bases outside the gene matches. Germline CDR1 MNHNS, CDR2 SASEGT. CDR3: CASRRRGVGGTDTQYF. The CDR3 DNA follows: TGTGCCAGCAGAAGACGGGGGGTAGGTGGTACAGATACGCAGTATTTT.

This clonotype was counted many times. The CDR3 coding sequence is TGTGCCAGCAGCCAAGACGCTCGCTCTGATACGCAGTATTTT. Protein sequence: CASSQDARSDTQYF. The chain employs TRBV4-2 and TRBJ2-3; D call uncertain. Trimming pared 0 bases from V and 6 bases from J, leaving 10 bases between. CDR3 length: 14 amino acids. Per the germline V gene, CDR1 is LGHNA and CDR2 is YNFKEQ.

This clonotype was picked up many times. J is TRBJ1-5 and V is TRBV6-6; perhaps TRBD1 as D (5 bases). The V end was cut by 5 bases, the J end by 0 bases, with 8 bases between. Germline CDR1 MNHNY, CDR2 SVGAGI (reference sequence). This CDR3 contains 14 residues. The CDR3 region is CASSAGDSNQPQHF. CDR3 sequence (DNA): TGTGCCAGCAGTGCGGGGGATAGCAATCAGCCCCAGCATTTT.

V usage is TRBV13 and J usage is TRBJ2-5; no definite D call. With 3 bases removed from V and 2 bases from J, the gap between germline ends came to 10 bases. The CDR3 has 14 residues. Germline loops: CDR1 PRHDT, CDR2 FYEKMQ (reference sequence). This chain's CDR3 is CASSFQIKQETQYF. In DNA, the CDR3 is TGTGCCAGCAGCTTCCAGATAAAGCAAGAGACCCAGTACTTC.

In this sample, this clonotype turned up many times. This rearrangement joins TRBV12-3 or TRBV12-4 to TRBJ1-1; D uncertain. V gave up 6 bases and J gave up 0 bases, with 5 bases separating them. This CDR3 has 12 residues. CDR3 amino acids: CASSLMNTEAFF. CDR3 coding DNA: TGTGCCAGCAGCTTAATGAACACTGAAGCTTTCTTT.

The J gene is TRBJ1-3, the V gene TRBV5-4; D not resolved. Deletions cut 0 bases from V and 0 bases from J, with 10 bases between. This CDR3 has 16 residues. The germline V gene encodes CDR1 SGHNT and CDR2 YYREEE (reference sequence). CDR3 amino acids: CASSLGTDISGNTIYF. The CDR3 DNA reads TGTGCCAGCAGCTTGGGCACTGATATCTCTGGAAACACCATATATTTT.

This clonotype has more than one count but fewer than ten. The V call is TRBV20-1, the J call TRBJ1-1; D is unresolved. The CDR3 contains 11 residues. CDR1 and CDR2 (germline): DFQATT, SNEGSKA (reference sequence). The V gene lost 3 bases and the J gene lost 10 bases, with 12 bases spanning the gap. CDR3 sequence (DNA): TGCAGTGCTAGGACCGATCTTGGAGCTTTCTTT. Amino acid sequence: CSARTDLGAFF.

V gene TRBV27 combines with J gene TRBJ2-7, with D possibly being TRBD1 (6 bases). The V and J ends lost 8 bases and 4 bases respectively, with 15 bases between them. The CDR3 has 13 residues. Germline assignment: CDR1 MNHEY and CDR2 SMNVEV (reference sequence). CDR3 nucleotide sequence: TGTGCCAGCCGTGACAGCGGACAGTACGAGCAGTACTTC. Protein sequence: CASRDSGQYEQYF.

The chain couples TRBV3-1 to TRBJ2-2; 12 nucleotides match TRBD2. This CDR3 contains 16 residues. V lost 3 bases and J lost 6; bases outside the gene matches: 5. The germline V gene has CDR1 LGHDT and CDR2 YNNKEL (reference sequence). In DNA form, the CDR3 reads TGTGCCAGCAGCCACCACGGACTAGCGGGGCCCGGGGAGCTGTTTTTT. Its protein is CASSHHGLAGPGELFF.

This clonotype appeared many times. The chain couples TRBV2 to TRBJ1-1; D unclear. Per germline, CDR1 SNHLY and CDR2 FYNNEI. This CDR3 has 12 residues. Trimming pared 4 bases from V and 0 bases from J, leaving 3 bases between. The CDR3 region is CASSAVNTEAFF. CDR3 DNA: TGTGCCAGCAGTGCGGTGAACACTGAAGCTTTCTTT.

This clonotype has only a few counts. V gene TRBV5-1 combines with J gene TRBJ2-6, with TRBD1 matching over 7 bases. The germline CDR1 and CDR2 sequences are SGHRS and YFSETQ. The CDR3 runs to 17 residues. With 2 bases clipped from V and 0 bases from J, the junction kept 5 bases outside the gene matches. CDR3 coding DNA: TGCGCCAGCAGCTTCCGGGACAGAACCTCTGGGGCCAACGTCCTGACTTTC. Protein: CASSFRDRTSGANVLTF.

This clonotype came up once. This may arise from a read error, as a much more abundant clone is one base away. V gene TRBV5-1 combines with J gene TRBJ1-1, with unresolved D. Germline V gene data show CDR1 as SGHRS and CDR2 as YFSETQ. CDR3 length: 9 residues. The CDR3 loop reads CASSTEALF. CDR3 bases: TGCGCCAGCAGCACTGAAGCTTTGTTT.

The V and J genes are TRBV18 and TRBJ1-5; no clear D. The CDR3 sequence is 16 residues long. Trimming removed 2 bases from V and 2 bases from J, with 13 bases in between. Germline CDR1 reads KGHSH; CDR2 reads LQKENI. The CDR3 sequence is CASSPNPPGGNQPQHF. Written as DNA, the CDR3 is TGTGCCAGCTCACCAAACCCCCCTGGAGGCAATCAGCCCCAGCATTTT.

The CDR3 DNA reads as TGTGCCAGCAGTGGAGGGACACACCAAGAGACCCAGTACTTC. Encoded protein: CASSGGTHQETQYF. This chain joins TRBV7-9 and TRBJ2-5, with D perhaps being TRBD1 or TRBD2 (6 bases each). The V and J ends lost 6 bases and 0 bases respectively, with 11 bases between them. The CDR3 is 14 amino acids. The germline V gene has CDR1 SEHNR and CDR2 FQNEAQ (reference sequence).

The table lists this clonotype with many counts. The J gene is TRBJ1-4, the V gene TRBV7-2; weak D call: TRBD1 (6 bases). The CDR3 is made up of 14 amino acids. The germline V and J ends were trimmed by 4 bases and 4 bases, with 10 bases remaining between them. Germline loops: CDR1 SGHTA, CDR2 FQGNSA. CDR3 DNA sequence: TGTGCCAGCAGCTCGGACAGCCATAATGAAAAACTGTTTTTT. Translation gives CASSSDSHNEKLFF.

The gene calls are TRBV9 and TRBJ2-5; tentative D call: TRBD1 (5 bases). Trimming removed 0 bases at V and 4 bases at J, with 13 bases between. Per germline, CDR1 SGDLS and CDR2 YYNGEE. The CDR3 loop spans 15 amino acids. The CDR3 DNA is TGTGCCAGCAGCGTAGAATGGGGCAGTCCAGAGACCCAGTACTTC. This encodes CASSVEWGSPETQYF.

The chain uses TRBV11-2 and TRBJ1-3; D might be TRBD1 (5 bases). The V end lost 7 bases, the J end lost 3 bases, and 16 bases lay between the germline ends. This CDR3 has 15 residues. Germline V gene sequence: CDR1 SGHAT, CDR2 FQNNGV. CDR3: CASNRVTGVGNTIYF. The DNA for the CDR3 is TGTGCCAGCAATCGAGTGACGGGGGTTGGAAACACCATATATTTT. Drawing the rest from reference TRBV11-2 and TRBJ1-3, the complete variable domain is EAGVAQSPRYKIIEKRQSVAFWCNPISGHATLYWYQQILGQGPKLLIQFQNNGVVDDSQLPKDRFSAERLKGVDSTLKIQPAKLEDSAVYLCASNRVTGVGNTIYFGEGSWLTVV.

This chain connects TRBV29-1 to TRBJ1-5, with TRBD1 identical over 7 bases. Per germline, CDR1 SQVTM and CDR2 ANQGSEA. This CDR3 is 15 amino acids long. The V gene end was trimmed by 4 bases and the J gene end by 3 bases; junction bases not matched to a gene: 9. The CDR3 DNA reads TGCAGCGTTGCCACCGGGACAGCTCACAATCAGCCCCAGCATTTT. Protein sequence: CSVATGTAHNQPQHF.

The chain carries TRBV7-9 and TRBJ2-6; no definite D call. Germline lookup yields CDR1 SEHNR and CDR2 FQNEAQ (reference sequence). Trimming left V 1 base short and J 0 bases short, with 7 bases between. The CDR3 totals 16 residues. For the CDR3, the DNA is TGTGCCAGCAGCTTAGTTCCCTCCTCTGGGGCCAACGTCCTGACTTTC. The encoded protein is CASSLVPSSGANVLTF.

This clonotype has ten or more counts. The V call is TRBV28, the J call TRBJ1-4; the match to TRBD1 covers 9 bases. CDR1 and CDR2 from the germline V gene are MDHEN and SYDVKM. The CDR3 is 15 residues long. Unmatched junction bases numbered 10, after V lost 7 bases and J lost 7 bases. CDR3 nucleotides: TGTGCCAGCACCCCCTGGGACAGGGTGGGTGAAAAACTGTTTTTT. Residues: CASTPWDRVGEKLFF.

In its sample, this clonotype was seen many times. The chain has TRBV7-2 and TRBJ2-7; 11 bases fit TRBD2. V trimming: 5 bases; J trimming: 4 bases; junction bases outside the gene matches: 10. Per germline, CDR1 SGHTA and CDR2 FQGNSA. The CDR3 contains 16 residues. The CDR3 DNA reads as TGTGCCAGCAGCCGAGGAACTAGACTAGCGGGGTACGAGCAGTACTTC. Translated, it gives CASSRGTRLAGYEQYF.

This clonotype came up many times. The rearrangement joins TRBV7-2 to TRBJ2-5; 7 bases line up with TRBD2. CDR3 length: 16 residues. Germline V gives CDR1 SGHTA, CDR2 FQGNSA. Trimming at V came to 0 bases and at J to 1 base, leaving 5 bases not matched to a gene. CDR3 loop: CASSLAASGAQETQYF. The CDR3, as DNA: TGTGCCAGCAGCTTAGCGGCCAGCGGGGCCCAAGAGACCCAGTACTTC.